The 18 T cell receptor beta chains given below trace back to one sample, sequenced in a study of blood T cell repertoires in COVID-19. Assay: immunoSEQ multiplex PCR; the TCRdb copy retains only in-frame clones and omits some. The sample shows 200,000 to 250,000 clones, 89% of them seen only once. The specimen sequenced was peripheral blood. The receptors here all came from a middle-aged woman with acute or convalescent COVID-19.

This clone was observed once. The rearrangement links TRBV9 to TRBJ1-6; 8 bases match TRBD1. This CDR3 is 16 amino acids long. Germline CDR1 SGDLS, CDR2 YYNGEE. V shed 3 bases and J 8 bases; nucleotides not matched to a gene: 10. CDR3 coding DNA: TGTGCCAGCAGCGCTACAGGGGGTACATATCATTCACCCCTCCACTTT. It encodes CASSATGGTYHSPLHF.

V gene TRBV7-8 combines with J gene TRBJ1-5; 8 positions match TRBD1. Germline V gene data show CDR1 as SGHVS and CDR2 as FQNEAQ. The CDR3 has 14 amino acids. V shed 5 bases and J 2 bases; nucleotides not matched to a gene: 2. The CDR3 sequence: CASSLTGGNQPQHF. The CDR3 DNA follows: TGTGCCAGCAGCCTGACAGGGGGCAATCAGCCCCAGCATTTT.

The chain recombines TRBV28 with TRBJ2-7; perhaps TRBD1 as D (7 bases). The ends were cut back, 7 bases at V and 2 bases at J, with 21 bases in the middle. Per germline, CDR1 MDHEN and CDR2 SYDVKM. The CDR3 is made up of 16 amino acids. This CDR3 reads CASISGDYRGAYEQYV. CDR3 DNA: TGTGCCAGCATTTCGGGGGATTACAGGGGCGCCTACGAGCAGTACGTC.

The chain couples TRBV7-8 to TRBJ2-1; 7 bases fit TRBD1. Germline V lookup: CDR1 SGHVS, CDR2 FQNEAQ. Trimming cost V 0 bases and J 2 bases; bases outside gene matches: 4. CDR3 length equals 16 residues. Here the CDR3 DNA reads TGTGCCAGCAGCTTAGCGAGACAGGGACCCTACAATGAGCAGTTCTTC. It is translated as CASSLARQGPYNEQFF.

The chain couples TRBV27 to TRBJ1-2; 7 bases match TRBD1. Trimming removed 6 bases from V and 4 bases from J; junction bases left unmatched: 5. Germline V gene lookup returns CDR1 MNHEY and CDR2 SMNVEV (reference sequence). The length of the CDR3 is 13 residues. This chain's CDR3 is CASSFDRAYGYTF. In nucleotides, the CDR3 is TGTGCCAGCAGCTTCGACAGGGCCTATGGCTACACCTTC.

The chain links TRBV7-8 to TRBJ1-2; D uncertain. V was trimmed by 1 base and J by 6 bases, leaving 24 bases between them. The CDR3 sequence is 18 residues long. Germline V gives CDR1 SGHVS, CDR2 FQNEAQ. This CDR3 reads CASSLGFRRGPRLDGYTF. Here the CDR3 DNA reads TGTGCCAGCAGCTTAGGGTTCCGCAGAGGGCCCCGACTGGATGGCTACACCTTC. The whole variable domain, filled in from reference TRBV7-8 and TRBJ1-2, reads GAGVSQSPRYKVAKRGQDVALRCDPISGHVSLFWYQQALGQGPEFLTYFQNEAQLDKSGLPSDRFFAERPEGSVSTLKIQRTQQEDSAVYLCASSLGFRRGPRLDGYTFGSGTRLTVV.

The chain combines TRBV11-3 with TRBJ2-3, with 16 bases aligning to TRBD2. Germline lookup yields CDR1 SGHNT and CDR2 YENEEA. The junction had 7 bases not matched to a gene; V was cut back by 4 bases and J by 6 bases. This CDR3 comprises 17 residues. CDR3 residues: CASSSGTSGGAADTQYF. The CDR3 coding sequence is TGTGCCAGCAGCTCGGGGACTAGCGGGGGGGCAGCGGATACGCAGTATTTT. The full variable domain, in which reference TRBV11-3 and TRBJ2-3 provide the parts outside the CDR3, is EAGVVQSPRYKIIEKKQPVAFWCNPISGHNTLYWYLQNLGQGPELLIRYENEEAVDDSQLPKDRFSAERLKGVDSTLKIQPAELGDSAVYLCASSSGTSGGAADTQYFGPGTRLTVL.

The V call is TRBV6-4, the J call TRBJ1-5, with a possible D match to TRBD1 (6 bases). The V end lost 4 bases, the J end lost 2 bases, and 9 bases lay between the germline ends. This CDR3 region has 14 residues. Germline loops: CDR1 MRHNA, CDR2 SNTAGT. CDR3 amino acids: CASSGRGGNQPQHF. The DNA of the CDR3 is TGTGCCAGCAGTGGCAGGGGTGGCAATCAGCCCCAGCATTTT.

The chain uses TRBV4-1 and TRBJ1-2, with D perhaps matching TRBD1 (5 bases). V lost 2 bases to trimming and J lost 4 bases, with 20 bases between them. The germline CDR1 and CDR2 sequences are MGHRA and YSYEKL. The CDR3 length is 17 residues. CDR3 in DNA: TGCGCCAGCAGCCAACTGTCTGGGGGGGATGGGAGCTATGGCTACACCTTC. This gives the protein CASSQLSGGDGSYGYTF.

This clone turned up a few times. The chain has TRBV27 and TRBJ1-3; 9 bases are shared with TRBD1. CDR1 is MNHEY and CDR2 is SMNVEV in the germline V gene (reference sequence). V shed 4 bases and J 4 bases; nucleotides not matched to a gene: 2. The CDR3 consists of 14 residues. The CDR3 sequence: CASSSGQGGNTIYF. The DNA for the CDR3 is TGTGCCAGCAGTTCGGGACAGGGAGGAAACACCATATATTTT.

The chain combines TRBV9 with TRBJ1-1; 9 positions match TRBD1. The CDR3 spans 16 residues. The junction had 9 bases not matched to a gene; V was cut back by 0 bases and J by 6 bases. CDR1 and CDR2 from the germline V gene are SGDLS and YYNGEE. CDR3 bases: TGTGCCAGCAGCGTAGGAGGAGGGACAGGGTGGTCTGAAGCTTTCTTT. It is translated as CASSVGGGTGWSEAFF.

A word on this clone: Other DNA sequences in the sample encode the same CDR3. CDR3 residues: CASSEQANTEAFF. The CDR3, as DNA: TGCGCCAGCAGTGAGCAGGCGAACACTGAAGCTTTCTTT. The V call is TRBV10-2, the J call TRBJ1-1; D uncertain. Per germline, CDR1 WSHSY and CDR2 SAAADI. The CDR3 covers 13 residues. V shed 2 bases and J shed 1 base, with 5 bases lying between them.

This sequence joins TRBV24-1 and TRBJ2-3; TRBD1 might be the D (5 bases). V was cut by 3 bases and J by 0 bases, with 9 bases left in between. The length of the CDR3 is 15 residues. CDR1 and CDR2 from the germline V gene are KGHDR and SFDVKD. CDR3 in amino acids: CATSDRRQSTDTQYF. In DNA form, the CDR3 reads TGTGCCACCAGTGATCGGCGACAGAGCACAGATACGCAGTATTTT.

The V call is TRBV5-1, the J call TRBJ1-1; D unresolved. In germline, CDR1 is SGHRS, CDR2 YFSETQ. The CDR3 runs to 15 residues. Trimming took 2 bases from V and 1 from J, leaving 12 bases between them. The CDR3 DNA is TGCGCCAGCAGCTTAGATCGCGCGGCGAACACTGAAGCTTTCTTT. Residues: CASSLDRAANTEAFF.

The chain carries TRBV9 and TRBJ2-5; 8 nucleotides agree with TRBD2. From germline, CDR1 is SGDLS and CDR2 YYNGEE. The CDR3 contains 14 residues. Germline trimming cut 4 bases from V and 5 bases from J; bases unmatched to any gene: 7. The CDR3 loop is CASSPGGAGETQYF. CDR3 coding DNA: TGTGCCAGCAGCCCCGGGGGGGCGGGGGAGACCCAGTACTTC.

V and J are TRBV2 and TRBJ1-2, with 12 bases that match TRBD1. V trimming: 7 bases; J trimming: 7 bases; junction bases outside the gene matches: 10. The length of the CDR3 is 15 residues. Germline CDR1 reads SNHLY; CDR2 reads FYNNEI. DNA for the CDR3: TGTGCCAGCACCCGGGACAGGGGGCTAGTGGGTGGCTACACCTTC. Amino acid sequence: CASTRDRGLVGGYTF.

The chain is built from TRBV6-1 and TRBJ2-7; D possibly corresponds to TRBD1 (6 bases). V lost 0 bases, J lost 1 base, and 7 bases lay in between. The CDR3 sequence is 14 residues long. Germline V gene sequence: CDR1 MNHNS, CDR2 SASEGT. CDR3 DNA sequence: TGTGCCAGCAGTGAAGCTGGACAGTCCTACGAGCAGTACGTC. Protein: CASSEAGQSYEQYV.

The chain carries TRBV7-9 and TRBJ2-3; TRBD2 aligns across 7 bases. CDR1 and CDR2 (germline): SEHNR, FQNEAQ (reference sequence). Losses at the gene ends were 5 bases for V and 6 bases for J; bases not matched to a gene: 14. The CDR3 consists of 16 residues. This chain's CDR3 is CASSRNAAGRGDTQYF. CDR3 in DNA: TGTGCCAGCAGCCGGAACGCAGCGGGGCGAGGGGATACGCAGTATTTT. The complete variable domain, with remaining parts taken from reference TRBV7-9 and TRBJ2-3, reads DTGVSQNPRHKITKRGQNVTFRCDPISEHNRLYWYRQTLGQGPEFLTYFQNEAQLEKSRLLSDRFSAERPKGSFSTLEIQRTEQGDSAMYLCASSRNAAGRGDTQYFGPGTRLTVL.